The next 18 T cell receptor beta chains were all read from a single sample in a study of HIV-infected patients and healthy controls. Reverse transcription used 450 to 550 ng RNA and constant-region primers for alpha and beta. Alpha and beta chain libraries were made separately by chain-specific third strand synthesis with multiplexing indices. TCRdb reprocessed the 5' RACE reads via MiXCR and lists one record per CDR3 protein. The table has 7,500 to 10,000 distinct CDR3 sequences, 6.5% to 9.5% seen once. The repertoire came from unfractionated whole blood and reflected all unsorted peripheral T cells. The specimen was blood, collected before antiretroviral therapy. The receptors were sampled from an adult with HIV infection. The donor label of this sample is uncertain.

At least ten counts were recorded for this clonotype. The V gene is TRBV10-3, the J gene TRBJ2-2, with D perhaps matching TRBD1 (5 bases). The CDR3 runs to 16 residues. Germline V gene data show CDR1 as ENHRY and CDR2 as SYGVKD. V was shortened by 7 bases and J by 0 bases, with 15 bases between the two germline ends. The CDR3 nucleotides read TGTGCCATCACCCCGACAGACCCCGCGAACACCGGGGAGCTGTTTTTT. This encodes CAITPTDPANTGELFF.

This clonotype was seen a handful of times. J is TRBJ2-3 and V is TRBV7-2, with no clear D. This CDR3 is 14 amino acids long. CDR1 and CDR2 (germline): SGHTA, FQGNSA. V was pared by 1 base and J by 2 bases, with 7 bases between. The CDR3 protein is CASSLVQATDTQYF. CDR3 coding DNA: TGTGCCAGCAGCTTAGTTCAGGCCACAGATACGCAGTATTTT. The full variable domain, with the rest looked up from reference TRBV7-2 and TRBJ2-3, is GAGVSQSPSNKVTEKGKDVELRCDPISGHTALYWYRQSLGQGLEFLIYFQGNSAPDKSGLPSDRFSAERTGGSVSTLTIQRTQQEDSAVYLCASSLVQATDTQYFGPGTRLTVL.

This clonotype qualifies as medium-sized (0.01 to 0.1%). CDR3 sequence reads: CSAREAGATGELFF. In DNA form, the CDR3 reads TGCAGTGCTAGAGAGGCAGGGGCTACCGGGGAGCTGTTTTTT. V gene TRBV20-1 combines with J gene TRBJ2-2, with D perhaps TRBD1 (6 bases). The germline V and J ends were trimmed by 0 bases and 5 bases, with 10 bases remaining between them. The CDR3 is 14 amino acids. CDR1 DFQATT and CDR2 SNEGSKA come from the germline V gene (reference sequence).

This clonotype has at least ten counts. The CDR3 spells CASSPQTSGTDTQYF. DNA of the CDR3: TGCGCCAGCAGCCCCCAGACTAGCGGCACAGATACGCAGTATTTT. The V call is TRBV5-1, the J call TRBJ2-3; 8 nucleotides line up with TRBD2. The CDR3 is 15 amino acids. V shed 4 bases, J shed 1 base, and the junction held 5 bases outside the gene matches. Germline CDR1 SGHRS, CDR2 YFSETQ.

This clonotype has ten or more counts. This sequence joins TRBV27 and TRBJ1-5, with a possible D match to TRBD1 (6 bases). Germline V lookup: CDR1 MNHEY, CDR2 SMNVEV (reference sequence). The CDR3 spans 13 residues. Trimming took off 5 bases at V and 3 bases at J, with 8 bases between the two ends. CDR3: CASSGDNNQPQHF. CDR3 nucleotides: TGTGCCAGCAGTGGGGACAACAATCAGCCCCAGCATTTT.

This clonotype was detected many times. This sequence joins TRBV15 and TRBJ1-2; D not resolved. The V end lost 6 bases, the J end lost 5 bases, and 22 bases lay between the germline ends. From germline, CDR1 is LNHNV and CDR2 YYDKDF (reference sequence). The CDR3 sequence is 16 residues long. This CDR3 is CATSLRWEITPYGYTF. The CDR3 region has the DNA TGTGCCACCAGTCTCAGATGGGAGATCACCCCTTATGGCTACACCTTC.

This clonotype was observed a handful of times. The V and J genes are TRBV6-5 and TRBJ1-1; unclear D gene. Trimming took off 5 bases at V and 1 base at J, with 17 bases between the two ends. The CDR3 is 16 residues long. Per germline, CDR1 MNHEY and CDR2 SVGAGI. CDR3 residues: CASSAMTTRTNTEAFF. CDR3 in DNA: TGTGCCAGCAGTGCCATGACGACGAGGACGAACACTGAAGCTTTCTTT.

Ten or more counts support this clonotype. This chain connects TRBV5-1 to TRBJ2-7, with D perhaps matching TRBD2 (5 bases). Per germline, CDR1 SGHRS and CDR2 YFSETQ. V was shortened by 2 bases and J by 3 bases, with 6 bases between the two germline ends. The CDR3 spans 12 residues. DNA of the CDR3: TGCGCCAGCAGCTTTGAGGGCTACGAGCAGTACTTC. Protein product: CASSFEGYEQYF.

There are many counts of this clonotype. The V and J genes are TRBV10-2 and TRBJ1-6, with D possibly TRBD1 on 5 matching bases. Trimming pared 7 bases from V and 6 bases from J, leaving 16 bases between. From germline, CDR1 is WSHSY and CDR2 SAAADI. The CDR3 runs to 15 residues. CDR3 sequence (DNA): TGCGCCAGCACGAGGGGCCTTGGCCCTAATTCACCCCTCCACTTT. Protein sequence: CASTRGLGPNSPLHF.

In its sample, this clonotype was seen many times. The chain combines TRBV7-9 with TRBJ2-1; 9 nucleotides align to TRBD2. Losses at the gene ends were 8 bases for V and 9 bases for J; bases not matched to a gene: 11. The germline gives CDR1 SEHNR, CDR2 FQNEAQ (reference sequence). The CDR3 length is 14 residues. CDR3 in amino acids: CASRRGSGSSEQFF. CDR3 in DNA: TGTGCCAGCCGCAGGGGTAGCGGGAGTTCTGAGCAGTTCTTC.

This clonotype showed up many times. The chain uses TRBV3-1 and TRBJ2-7; possible D gene TRBD2, 5 bases. With 1 base removed from V and 2 bases from J, the gap between germline ends came to 15 bases. CDR1 LGHDT and CDR2 YNNKEL come from the germline V gene (reference sequence). The CDR3 is made up of 16 amino acids. CDR3 DNA: TGTGCCAGCAGCCAAGGTTGGGCTGCAGCGGCCTACGAGCAGTACTTC. Residues: CASSQGWAAAAYEQYF.

This clonotype was recorded many times. This chain connects TRBV30 to TRBJ1-1, with D possibly being TRBD1 (6 bases). Germline CDR1 GTSNPN, CDR2 SVGIG (reference sequence). Trimming stripped 3 bases from V and 1 base from J, with 9 bases between. The CDR3 has 13 residues. CDR3: CAWSSQGNTEAFF. CDR3 bases: TGTGCCTGGAGCTCACAGGGGAACACTGAAGCTTTCTTT.

This clonotype was counted at least ten times. The chain couples TRBV20-1 to TRBJ1-5; D is perhaps TRBD1 (6 bases). The CDR3 runs 13 residues. V was clipped by 2 bases and J by 3 bases, with 8 bases between them. Germline V CDR1 and CDR2: DFQATT, SNEGSKA (reference sequence). The CDR3 loop reads CSARRQDNQPQHF. CDR3 DNA sequence: TGCAGTGCTAGACGACAGGACAATCAGCCCCAGCATTTT.

This clonotype was counted a few times. V gene TRBV2 combines with J gene TRBJ1-5; 7 bases are shared with TRBD1. The CDR3 loop spans 15 amino acids. The V gene's germline CDR1 is SNHLY and CDR2 FYNNEI. The ends lost 4 bases at V and 3 bases at J; junction bases unmatched: 6. CDR3 residues: CASSGRTGDNQPQHF. The CDR3 coding sequence is TGTGCCAGCAGTGGACGGACAGGTGACAATCAGCCCCAGCATTTT.

V is TRBV9 and J is TRBJ2-3; D is unresolved. V was trimmed by 6 bases and J by 4 bases, leaving 12 bases between them. In germline, CDR1 is SGDLS, CDR2 YYNGEE. This CDR3 contains 13 residues. CDR3 bases: TGTGCCAGCAACTTCCTTTTCGCAGATACGCAGTATTTT. Translating gives CASNFLFADTQYF.

This chain links TRBV6-1 with TRBJ1-2, with D perhaps TRBD1 (6 bases). Looked up from germline, CDR1 is MNHNS and CDR2 is SASEGT. V was cut by 6 bases and J by 5 bases, with 13 bases left in between. CDR3 length: 13 residues. The CDR3 region is CASRDAGVYGYTF. The CDR3 region has the DNA TGTGCCAGCAGAGACGCAGGGGTTTATGGCTACACCTTC.

This sequence joins TRBV7-9 and TRBJ1-1, with D maybe TRBD1 (5 bases). In germline, CDR1 is SEHNR, CDR2 FQNEAQ (reference sequence). The CDR3 is made up of 10 amino acids. V was pared by 11 bases and J by 8 bases, with 12 bases between. CDR3 region: CAERGEEAFF. The DNA of the CDR3 is TGTGCCGAGCGGGGGGAAGAAGCTTTCTTT.

This chain connects TRBV9 to TRBJ2-2; tentatively, D is TRBD1 (6 bases). Germline V gene lookup returns CDR1 SGDLS and CDR2 YYNGEE. CDR3 size: 15 residues. Trimming pared 0 bases from V and 2 bases from J, leaving 8 bases between. CDR3 residues: CASSVGGTNTGELFF. CDR3 sequence (DNA): TGTGCCAGCAGCGTAGGAGGGACAAACACCGGGGAGCTGTTTTTT.